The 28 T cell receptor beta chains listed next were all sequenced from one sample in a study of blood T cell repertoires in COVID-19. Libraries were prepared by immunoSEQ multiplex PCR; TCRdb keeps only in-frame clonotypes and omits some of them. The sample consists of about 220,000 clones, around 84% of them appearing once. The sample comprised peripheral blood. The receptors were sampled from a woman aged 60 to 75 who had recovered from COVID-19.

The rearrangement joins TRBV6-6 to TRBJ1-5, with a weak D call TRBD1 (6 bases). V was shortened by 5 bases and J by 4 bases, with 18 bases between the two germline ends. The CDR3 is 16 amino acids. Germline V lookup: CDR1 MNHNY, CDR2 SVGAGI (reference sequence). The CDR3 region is CASSLPQGTINQPQHF. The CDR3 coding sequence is TGTGCCAGCAGTCTCCCACAGGGCACCATTAATCAGCCCCAGCATTTT.

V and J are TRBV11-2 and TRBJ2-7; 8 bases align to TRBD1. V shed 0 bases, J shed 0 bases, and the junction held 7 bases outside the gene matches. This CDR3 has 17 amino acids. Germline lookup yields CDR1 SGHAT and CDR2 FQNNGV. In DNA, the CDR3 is TGTGCCAGCAGCTTAGATGCCTCCAGGGGGCTCTCCTACGAGCAGTACTTC. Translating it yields CASSLDASRGLSYEQYF.

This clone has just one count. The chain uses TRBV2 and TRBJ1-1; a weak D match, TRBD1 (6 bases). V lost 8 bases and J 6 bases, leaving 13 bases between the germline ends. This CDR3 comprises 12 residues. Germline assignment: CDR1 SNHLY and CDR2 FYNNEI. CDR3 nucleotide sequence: TGTGCCAGCCTCAGGGAGGGGGCTGAAGCTTTCTTT. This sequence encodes CASLREGAEAFF.

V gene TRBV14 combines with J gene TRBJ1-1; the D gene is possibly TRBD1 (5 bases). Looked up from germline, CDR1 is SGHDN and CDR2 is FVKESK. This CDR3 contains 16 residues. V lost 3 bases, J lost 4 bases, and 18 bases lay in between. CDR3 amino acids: CASSHAGSWVRTEAFF. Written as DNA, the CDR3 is TGTGCCAGCAGCCACGCAGGGTCCTGGGTTCGCACTGAAGCTTTCTTT.

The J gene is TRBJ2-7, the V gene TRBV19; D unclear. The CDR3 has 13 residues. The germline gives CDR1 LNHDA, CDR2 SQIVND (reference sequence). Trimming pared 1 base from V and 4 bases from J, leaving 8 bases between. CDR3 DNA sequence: TGTGCCAGTAGTATAGCCCCGCAGTACGAGCAGTACTTC. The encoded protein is CASSIAPQYEQYF.

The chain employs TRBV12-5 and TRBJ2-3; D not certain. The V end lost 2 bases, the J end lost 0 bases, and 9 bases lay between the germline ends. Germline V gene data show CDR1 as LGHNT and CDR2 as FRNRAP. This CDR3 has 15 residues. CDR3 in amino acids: CASGLSVASTDTQYF. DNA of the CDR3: TGTGCTAGTGGTTTGTCCGTAGCTAGCACAGATACGCAGTATTTT.

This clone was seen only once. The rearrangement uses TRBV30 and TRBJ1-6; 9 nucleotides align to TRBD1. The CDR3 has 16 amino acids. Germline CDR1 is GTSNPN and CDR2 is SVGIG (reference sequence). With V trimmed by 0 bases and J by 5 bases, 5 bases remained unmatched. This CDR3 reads CAWSVLRTGDNSPLHF. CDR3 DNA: TGTGCCTGGAGTGTACTTCGGACAGGGGATAATTCACCCCTCCACTTT.

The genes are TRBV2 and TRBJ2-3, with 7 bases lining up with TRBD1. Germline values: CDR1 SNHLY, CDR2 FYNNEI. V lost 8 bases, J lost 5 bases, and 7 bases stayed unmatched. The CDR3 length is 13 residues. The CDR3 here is CASGQGDLDTQYF. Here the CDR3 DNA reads TGTGCCAGCGGTCAGGGGGATCTAGATACGCAGTATTTT. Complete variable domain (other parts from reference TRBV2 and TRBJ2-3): EPEVTQTPSHQVTQMGQEVILRCVPISNHLYFYWYRQILGQKVEFLVSFYNNEISEKSEIFDDQFSVERPDGSNFTLKIRSTKLEDSAMYFCASGQGDLDTQYFGPGTRLTVL.

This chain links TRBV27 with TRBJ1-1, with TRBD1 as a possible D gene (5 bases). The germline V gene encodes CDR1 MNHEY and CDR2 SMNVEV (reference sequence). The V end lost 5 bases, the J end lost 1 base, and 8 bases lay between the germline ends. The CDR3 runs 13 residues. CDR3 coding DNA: TGTGCCAGCAGTCATGGACAGAACACTGAAGCTTTCTTT. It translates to CASSHGQNTEAFF.

CDR3 DNA sequence: TGCGCCAGCAGCCTAGAACAGAGCCCCGCGGGTTTCCCCCTCCACTTT. It is translated as CASSLEQSPAGFPLHF. The chain is built from TRBV4-1 and TRBJ1-6; D ambiguous. The germline V gene encodes CDR1 MGHRA and CDR2 YSYEKL. This CDR3 comprises 16 residues. The germline V and J ends were trimmed by 4 bases and 13 bases, with 23 bases remaining between them.

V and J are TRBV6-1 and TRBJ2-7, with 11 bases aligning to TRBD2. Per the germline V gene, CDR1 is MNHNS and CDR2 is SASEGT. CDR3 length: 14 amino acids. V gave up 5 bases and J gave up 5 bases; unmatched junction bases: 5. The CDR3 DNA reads TGTGCCAGCAGTCTGGGACTAGCGGACCACGAGCAGTACTTC. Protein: CASSLGLADHEQYF.

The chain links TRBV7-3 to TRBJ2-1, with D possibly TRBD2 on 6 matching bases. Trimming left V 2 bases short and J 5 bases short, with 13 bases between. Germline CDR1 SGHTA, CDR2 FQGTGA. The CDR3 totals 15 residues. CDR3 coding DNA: TGTGCCAGCAGCTTATTGGGGGGAGGAAACAATGAGCAGTTCTTC. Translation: CASSLLGGGNNEQFF.

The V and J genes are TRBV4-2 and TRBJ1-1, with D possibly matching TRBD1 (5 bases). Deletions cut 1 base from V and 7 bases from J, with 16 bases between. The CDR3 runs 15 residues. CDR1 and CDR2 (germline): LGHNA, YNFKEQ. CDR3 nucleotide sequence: TGTGCCAGCAGCCAAGTTACTCGGGGGAAGGGTGAAGCTTTCTTT. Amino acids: CASSQVTRGKGEAFF.

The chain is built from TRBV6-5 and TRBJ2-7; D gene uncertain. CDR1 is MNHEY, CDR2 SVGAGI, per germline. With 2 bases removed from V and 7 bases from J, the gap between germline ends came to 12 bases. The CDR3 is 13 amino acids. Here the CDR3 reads CASSYGLPGEQYF. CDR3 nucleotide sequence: TGTGCCAGCAGTTACGGGCTCCCTGGGGAGCAGTACTTC.

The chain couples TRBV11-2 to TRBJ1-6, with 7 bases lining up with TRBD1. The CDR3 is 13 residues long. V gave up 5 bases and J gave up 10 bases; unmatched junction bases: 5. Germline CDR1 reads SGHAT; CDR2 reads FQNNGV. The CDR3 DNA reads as TGTGCCAGCAGCACCCGACAGGGCTCACCCCTCCACTTT. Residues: CASSTRQGSPLHF.

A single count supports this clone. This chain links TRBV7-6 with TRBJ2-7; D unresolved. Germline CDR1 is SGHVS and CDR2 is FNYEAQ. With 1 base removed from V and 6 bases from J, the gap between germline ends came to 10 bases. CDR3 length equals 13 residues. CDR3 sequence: CASSLGLETEQYF. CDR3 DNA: TGTGCCAGCAGCTTAGGACTCGAAACCGAGCAGTACTTC. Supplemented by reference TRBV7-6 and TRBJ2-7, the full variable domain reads GAGVSQSPRYKVTKRGQDVALRCDPISGHVSLYWYRQALGQGPEFLTYFNYEAQQDKSGLPNDRFSAERPEGSISTLTIQRTEQRDSAMYRCASSLGLETEQYFGPGTRLTVT.

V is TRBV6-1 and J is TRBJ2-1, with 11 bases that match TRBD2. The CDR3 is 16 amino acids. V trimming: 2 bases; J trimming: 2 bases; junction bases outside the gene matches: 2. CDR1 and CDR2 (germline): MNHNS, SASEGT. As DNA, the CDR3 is TGTGCCAGCAGTGAACTACTAGCGGGGGCCTACAATGAGCAGTTCTTC. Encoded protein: CASSELLAGAYNEQFF.

The CDR3 DNA sequence: TGTGCCAGCACCAACGGGAGGGCAGGGGAATCGGCTTTCTTT. This codes for CASTNGRAGESAFF. This sequence joins TRBV2 and TRBJ1-1; a possible D gene is TRBD1 (6 bases). Germline loops: CDR1 SNHLY, CDR2 FYNNEI. Trimming removed 7 bases from V and 11 bases from J, with 23 bases in between. The CDR3 covers 14 residues.

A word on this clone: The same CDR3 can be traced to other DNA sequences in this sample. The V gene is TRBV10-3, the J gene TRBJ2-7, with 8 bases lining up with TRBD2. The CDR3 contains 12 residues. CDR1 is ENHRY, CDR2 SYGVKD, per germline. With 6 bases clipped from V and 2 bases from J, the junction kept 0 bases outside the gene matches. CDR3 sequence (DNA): TGTGCCATCAGCGGGGGGGCCTACGAGCAGTACTTC. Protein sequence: CAISGGAYEQYF.

The CDR3 DNA reads as TGTGCCAGTAGTATCGCAGGGTTAGTAAATGAAGCTTTCTTT. Translating gives CASSIAGLVNEAFF. V usage is TRBV19 and J usage is TRBJ1-1; a weak D match, TRBD1 (5 bases). The CDR3 contains 14 residues. V lost 3 bases and J 7 bases, leaving 15 bases between the germline ends. Germline lookup yields CDR1 LNHDA and CDR2 SQIVND (reference sequence).

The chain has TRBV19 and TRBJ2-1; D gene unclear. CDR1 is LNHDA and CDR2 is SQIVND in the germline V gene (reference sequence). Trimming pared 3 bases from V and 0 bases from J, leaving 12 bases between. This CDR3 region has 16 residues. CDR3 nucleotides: TGTGCCAGTAGTATCGAGGTCGCCTTCTCCTACAATGAGCAGTTCTTC. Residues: CASSIEVAFSYNEQFF.

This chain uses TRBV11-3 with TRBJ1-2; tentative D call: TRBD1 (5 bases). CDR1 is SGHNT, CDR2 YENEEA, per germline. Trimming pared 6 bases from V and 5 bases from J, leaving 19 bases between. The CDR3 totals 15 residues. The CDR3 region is CASRPGGTILYGYTF. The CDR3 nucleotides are TGTGCCAGCAGACCGGGCGGGACCATTCTGTATGGCTACACCTTC.

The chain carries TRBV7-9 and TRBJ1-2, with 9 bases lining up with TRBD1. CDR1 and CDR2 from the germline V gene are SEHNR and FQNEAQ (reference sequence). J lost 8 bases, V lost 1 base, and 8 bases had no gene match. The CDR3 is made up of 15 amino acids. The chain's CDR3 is CASSLGGQGGWGYTF. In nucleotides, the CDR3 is TGTGCCAGCAGCTTAGGGGGACAGGGAGGCTGGGGCTACACCTTC.

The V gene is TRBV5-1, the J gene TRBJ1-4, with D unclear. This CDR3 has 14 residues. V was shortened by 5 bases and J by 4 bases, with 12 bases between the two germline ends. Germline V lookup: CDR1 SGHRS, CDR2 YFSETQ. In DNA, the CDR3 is TGCGCCAGCAGTGAGCGTCGGGGTAATGAAAAACTGTTTTTT. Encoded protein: CASSERRGNEKLFF.

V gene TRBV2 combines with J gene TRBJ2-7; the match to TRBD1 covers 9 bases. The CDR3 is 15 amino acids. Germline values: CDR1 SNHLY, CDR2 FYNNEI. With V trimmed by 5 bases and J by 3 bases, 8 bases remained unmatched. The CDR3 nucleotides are TGTGCCAGCAGTCCTACCCCGGGACAGGGCTACGAGCAGTACTTC. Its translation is CASSPTPGQGYEQYF.

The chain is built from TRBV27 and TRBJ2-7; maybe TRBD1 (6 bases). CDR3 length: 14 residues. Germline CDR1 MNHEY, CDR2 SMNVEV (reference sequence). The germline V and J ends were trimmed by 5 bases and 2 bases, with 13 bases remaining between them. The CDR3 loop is CASSPQGFPYEQYF. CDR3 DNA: TGTGCCAGCAGTCCCCAGGGGTTCCCCTACGAGCAGTACTTC.

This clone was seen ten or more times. The CDR3 DNA follows: TGTGCCAGCAGCTTGAGCCCGAACACCGGGGAGCTGTTTTTT. Its protein product is CASSLSPNTGELFF. The V gene is TRBV5-6, the J gene TRBJ2-2; D remains unclear. This CDR3 is 14 amino acids long. Trimming left V 1 base short and J 0 bases short, with 4 bases between. The germline V gene has CDR1 SGHDT and CDR2 YYEEEE.

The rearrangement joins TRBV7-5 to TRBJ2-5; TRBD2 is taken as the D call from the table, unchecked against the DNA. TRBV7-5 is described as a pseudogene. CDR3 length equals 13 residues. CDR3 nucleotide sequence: TGTGCCAGAAGCGGAAAGTGCGGAGAGACCCAGTACTTC. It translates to CARSGKCGETQYF.